This T cell receptor beta chain was recorded in a study of patients and donors after allogeneic stem cell transplantation. The CDR3 consists of 14 residues. Trimming removed 3 bases from V and 2 bases from J, with 8 bases in between. Per germline, CDR1 LGHDT and CDR2 YNNKEL (reference sequence). One entry per CDR3 protein, called by TCRdb with MiXCR from the RT-PCR reads. Of around 200,000 distinct CDR3 sequences in the sample, around two fifths were seen once. The V and J genes are TRBV3-1 and TRBJ1-3, with D unresolved. The sample comprised blood, either unsorted or a sorted T cell fraction (not recorded which). The receptor comes from a human donor who was either an allogeneic HSCT recipient or a stem cell or donor lymphocyte infusion donor (not recorded which). It is not recorded whose cells these are; they may come from a transplant donor. The CDR3, as DNA: TGTGCCAGCAGCCAGGGGAGGCCTGGAAACACCATATATTTT. Translating it yields CASSQGRPGNTIYF.